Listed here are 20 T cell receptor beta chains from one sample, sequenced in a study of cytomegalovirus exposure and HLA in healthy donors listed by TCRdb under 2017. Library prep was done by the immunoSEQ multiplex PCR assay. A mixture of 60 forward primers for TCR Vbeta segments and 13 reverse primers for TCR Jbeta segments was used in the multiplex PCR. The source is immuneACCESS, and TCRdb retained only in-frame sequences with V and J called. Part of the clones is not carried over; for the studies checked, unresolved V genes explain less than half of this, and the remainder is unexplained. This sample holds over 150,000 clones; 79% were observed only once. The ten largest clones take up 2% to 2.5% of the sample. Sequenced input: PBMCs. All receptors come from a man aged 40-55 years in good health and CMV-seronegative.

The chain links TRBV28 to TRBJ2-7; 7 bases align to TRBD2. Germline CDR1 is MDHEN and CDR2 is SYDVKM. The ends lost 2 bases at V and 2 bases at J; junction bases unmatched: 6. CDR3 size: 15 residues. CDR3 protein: CASSLGGGTTYEQYF. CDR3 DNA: TGTGCCAGCAGTTTAGGGGGGGGGACTACCTACGAGCAGTACTTC. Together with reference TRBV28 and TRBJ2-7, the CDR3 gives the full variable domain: DVKVTQSSRYLVKRTGEKVFLECVQDMDHENMFWYRQDPGLGLRLIYFSYDVKMKEKGDIPEGYSVSREKKERFSLILESASTNQTSMYLCASSLGGGTTYEQYFGPGTRLTVT.

In DNA, the CDR3 is TGTGCCAGCAGTTTATCGGGGCGTTCTGAGCAGTTCTTC. Amino acid sequence: CASSLSGRSEQFF. This sequence joins TRBV27 and TRBJ2-1, with a tentative D call TRBD1 (5 bases). V lost 0 bases, J lost 9 bases, and 9 bases lay in between. Germline V CDR1 and CDR2: MNHEY, SMNVEV (reference sequence). CDR3 size: 13 residues.

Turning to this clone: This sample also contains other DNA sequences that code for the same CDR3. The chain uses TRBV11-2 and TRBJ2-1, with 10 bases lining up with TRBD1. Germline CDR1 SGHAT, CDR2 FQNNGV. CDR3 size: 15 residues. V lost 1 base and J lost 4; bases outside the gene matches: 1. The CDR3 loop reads CASSLGQGAYNEQFF. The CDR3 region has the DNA TGTGCCAGCAGCTTAGGACAGGGGGCGTACAATGAGCAGTTCTTC.

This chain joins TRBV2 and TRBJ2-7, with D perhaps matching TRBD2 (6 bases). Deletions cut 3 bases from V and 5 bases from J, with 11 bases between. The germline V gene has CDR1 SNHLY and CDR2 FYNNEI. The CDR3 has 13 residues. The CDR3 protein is CASSEEGKHEQYF. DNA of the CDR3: TGTGCCAGCAGTGAGGAGGGGAAGCACGAGCAGTACTTC.

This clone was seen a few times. The CDR3 bases are TGTGCAAGTCGCTTGGGGGGGAGGGGGATATCCTTTACTAACTATGGCTACACCTTC. Amino acids: CASRLGGRGISFTNYGYTF. The genes are TRBV12-2 and TRBJ1-2. TRBV12-2 is noted as a pseudogene. The length of the CDR3 is 19 residues.

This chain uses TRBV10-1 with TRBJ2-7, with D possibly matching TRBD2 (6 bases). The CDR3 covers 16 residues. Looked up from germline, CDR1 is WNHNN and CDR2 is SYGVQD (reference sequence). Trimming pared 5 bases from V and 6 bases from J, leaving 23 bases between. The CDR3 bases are TGCGCCAGCAGTTTGCCCCTTGTAGCGGAGTCCCGCGAGCAGTACTTC. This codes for CASSLPLVAESREQYF.

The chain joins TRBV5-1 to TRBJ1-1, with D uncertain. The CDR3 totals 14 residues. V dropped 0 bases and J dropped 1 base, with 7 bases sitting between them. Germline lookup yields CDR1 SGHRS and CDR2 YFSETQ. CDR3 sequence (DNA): TGCGCCAGCAGCTTGGTAACAAAGAACACTGAAGCTTTCTTT. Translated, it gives CASSLVTKNTEAFF.

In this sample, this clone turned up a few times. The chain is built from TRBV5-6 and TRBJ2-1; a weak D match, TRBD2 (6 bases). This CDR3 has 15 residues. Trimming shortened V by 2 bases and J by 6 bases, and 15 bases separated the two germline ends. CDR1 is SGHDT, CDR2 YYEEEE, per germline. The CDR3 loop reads CASSFSRGIFNEQFF. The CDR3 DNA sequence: TGTGCCAGCAGCTTCAGCCGCGGGATTTTCAATGAGCAGTTCTTC.

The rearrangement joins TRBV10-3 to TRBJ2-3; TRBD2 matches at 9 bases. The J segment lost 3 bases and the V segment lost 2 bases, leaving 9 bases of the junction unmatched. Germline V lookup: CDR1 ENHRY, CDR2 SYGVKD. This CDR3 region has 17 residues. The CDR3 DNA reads TGTGCCATCAGTGAGAAGGTGACTAGCGGTTCGACAGATACGCAGTATTTT. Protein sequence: CAISEKVTSGSTDTQYF.

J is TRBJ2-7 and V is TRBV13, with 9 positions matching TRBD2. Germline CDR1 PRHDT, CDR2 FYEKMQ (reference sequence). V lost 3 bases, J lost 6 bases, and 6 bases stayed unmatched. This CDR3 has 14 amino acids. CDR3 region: CASSFSGRGLEQYF. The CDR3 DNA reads TGTGCCAGCAGCTTTAGCGGGAGAGGCCTCGAGCAGTACTTC.

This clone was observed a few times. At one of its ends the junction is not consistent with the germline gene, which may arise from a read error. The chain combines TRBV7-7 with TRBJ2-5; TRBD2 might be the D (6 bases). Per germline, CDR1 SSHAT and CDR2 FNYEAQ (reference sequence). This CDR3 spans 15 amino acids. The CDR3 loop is CASSLVGASEETQYF. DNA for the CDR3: TGTGCTAGCAGCTTAGTAGGGGCTAGCGAGGAGACCCAGTACTTC.

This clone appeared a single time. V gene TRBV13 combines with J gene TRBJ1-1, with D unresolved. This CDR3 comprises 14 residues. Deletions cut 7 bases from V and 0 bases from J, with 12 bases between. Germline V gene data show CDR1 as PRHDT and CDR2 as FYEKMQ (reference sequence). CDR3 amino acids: CASTPRGVNTEAFF. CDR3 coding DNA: TGTGCCAGCACTCCCCGCGGGGTGAACACTGAAGCTTTCTTT.

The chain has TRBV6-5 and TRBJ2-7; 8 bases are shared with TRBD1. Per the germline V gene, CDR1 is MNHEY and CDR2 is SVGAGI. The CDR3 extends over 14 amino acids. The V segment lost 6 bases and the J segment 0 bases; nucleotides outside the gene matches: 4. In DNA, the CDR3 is TGTGCCAGCAGAAAAGGACAGGGCTCCTACGAGCAGTACTTC. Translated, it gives CASRKGQGSYEQYF.

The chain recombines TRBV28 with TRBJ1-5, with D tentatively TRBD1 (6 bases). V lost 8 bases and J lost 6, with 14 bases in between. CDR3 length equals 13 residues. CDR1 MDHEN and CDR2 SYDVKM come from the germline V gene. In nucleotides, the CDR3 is TGTGCCAGCTTGGGGGCGCTTGTTCAGCCCCAGCATTTT. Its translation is CASLGALVQPQHF.

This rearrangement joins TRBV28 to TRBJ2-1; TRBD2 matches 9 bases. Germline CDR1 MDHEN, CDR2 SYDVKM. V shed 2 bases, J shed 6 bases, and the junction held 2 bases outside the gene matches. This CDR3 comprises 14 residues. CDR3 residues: CASSLSGRINEQFF. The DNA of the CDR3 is TGTGCCAGCAGTTTAAGCGGGAGGATCAATGAGCAGTTCTTC.

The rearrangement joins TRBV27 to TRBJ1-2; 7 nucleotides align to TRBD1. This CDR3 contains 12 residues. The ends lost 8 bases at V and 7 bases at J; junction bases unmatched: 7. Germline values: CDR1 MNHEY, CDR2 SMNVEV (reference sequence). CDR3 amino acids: CASGNTGAGYTF. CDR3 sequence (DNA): TGTGCCAGCGGTAATACAGGGGCTGGCTACACCTTC.

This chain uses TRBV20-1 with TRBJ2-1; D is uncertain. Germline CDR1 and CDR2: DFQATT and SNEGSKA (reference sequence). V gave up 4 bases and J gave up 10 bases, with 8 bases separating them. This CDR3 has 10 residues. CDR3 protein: CSAIRVEQFF. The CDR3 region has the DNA TGCAGTGCTATTCGTGTCGAGCAGTTCTTC.

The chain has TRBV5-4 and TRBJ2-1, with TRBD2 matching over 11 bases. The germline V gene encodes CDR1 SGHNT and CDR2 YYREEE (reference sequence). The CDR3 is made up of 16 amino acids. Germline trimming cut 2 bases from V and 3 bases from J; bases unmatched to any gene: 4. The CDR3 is CASSFGTSGNYNEQFF. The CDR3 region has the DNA TGTGCCAGCAGCTTTGGGACTAGCGGAAACTACAATGAGCAGTTCTTC.

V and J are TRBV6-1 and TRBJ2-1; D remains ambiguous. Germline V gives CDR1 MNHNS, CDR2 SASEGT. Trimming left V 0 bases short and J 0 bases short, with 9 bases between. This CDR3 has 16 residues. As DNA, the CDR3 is TGTGCCAGCAGTGAAGCTGGGCAGAGCTCCTACAATGAGCAGTTCTTC. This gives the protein CASSEAGQSSYNEQFF.

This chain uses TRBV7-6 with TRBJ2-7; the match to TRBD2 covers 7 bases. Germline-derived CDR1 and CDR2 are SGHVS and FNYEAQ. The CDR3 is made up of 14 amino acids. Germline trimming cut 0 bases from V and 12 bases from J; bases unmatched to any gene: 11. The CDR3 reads CASSLAGRETPLYF. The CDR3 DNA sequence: TGTGCCAGCAGCTTAGCTGGGCGGGAGACCCCCCTGTACTTC.